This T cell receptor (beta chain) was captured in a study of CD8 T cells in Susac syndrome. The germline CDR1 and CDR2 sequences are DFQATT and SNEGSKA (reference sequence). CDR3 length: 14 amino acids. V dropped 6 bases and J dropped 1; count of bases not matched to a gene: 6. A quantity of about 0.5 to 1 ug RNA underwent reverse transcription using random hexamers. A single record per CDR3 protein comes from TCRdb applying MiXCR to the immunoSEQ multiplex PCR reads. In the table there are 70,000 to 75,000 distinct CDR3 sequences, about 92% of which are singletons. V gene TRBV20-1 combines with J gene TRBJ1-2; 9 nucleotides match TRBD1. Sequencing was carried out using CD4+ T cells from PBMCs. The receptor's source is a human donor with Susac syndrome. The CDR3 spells CSANDRGGNYGYTF. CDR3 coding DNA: TGCAGTGCCAATGACAGGGGGGGTAACTATGGCTACACCTTC.